Shown below are 26 T cell receptor beta chains from a single sample sequenced in a study of blood T cell repertoires in COVID-19. Profiled with immunoSEQ multiplex PCR; TCRdb holds only in-frame clones, not every one. The table lists some 160,000 clones, 83% of them singletons, with 1.5% to 1.9% in the top ten. The sequencing input was peripheral blood. Receptor source: a human donor in a cohort sampled during active COVID-19.

The table lists this clone with a count of one. The rearrangement joins TRBV5-4 to TRBJ1-2, with 7 bases that match TRBD1. CDR3 length: 13 residues. In germline, CDR1 is SGHNT, CDR2 YYREEE (reference sequence). The junction had 6 bases not matched to a gene; V was cut back by 4 bases and J by 6 bases. CDR3 sequence: CASSPWDSHGYTF. Here the CDR3 DNA reads TGTGCCAGCAGCCCCTGGGACAGTCATGGCTACACCTTC. Full variable domain (remainder filled in from reference TRBV5-4 and TRBJ1-2): ETGVTQSPTHLIKTRGQQVTLRCSSQSGHNTVSWYQQALGQGPQFIFQYYREEENGRGNFPPRFSGLQFPNYSSELNVNALELDDSALYLCASSPWDSHGYTFGSGTRLTVV.

Details on this clone: Germline is not matched at one junction end, which may reflect a read error. The rearrangement links TRBV6-5 to TRBJ2-7; maybe TRBD1 (6 bases). This CDR3 has 13 amino acids. The V gene's germline CDR1 is MNHEY and CDR2 SVGAGI. This CDR3 is CASSYSGQGSPFF. In DNA form, the CDR3 reads TGTGCCAGCAGTTACTCGGGGCAGGGGTCCCCTTTTTTC.

The chain combines TRBV4-1 with TRBJ2-7, with 8 bases identical to TRBD1. Germline V gene data show CDR1 as MGHRA and CDR2 as YSYEKL. The CDR3 extends over 15 amino acids. The V gene end was trimmed by 0 bases and the J gene end by 3 bases; junction bases not matched to a gene: 4. The CDR3 nucleotides are TGCGCCAGCAGCCAAGATGACGGACAGGGCTACGAGCAGTACTTC. Translating it yields CASSQDDGQGYEQYF.

V is TRBV7-9 and J is TRBJ2-3, with D perhaps TRBD2 (7 bases). The CDR3 covers 16 residues. The V gene lost 1 base and the J gene lost 6 bases, with 17 bases spanning the gap. CDR1 is SEHNR and CDR2 is FQNEAQ in the germline V gene (reference sequence). This CDR3 reads CASSLVGGLSTDTQYF. As DNA, the CDR3 is TGTGCCAGCAGCTTAGTGGGGGGGCTCTCAACGGATACGCAGTATTTT.

This clone was recorded once. The chain recombines TRBV7-9 with TRBJ2-7; 12 bases map to TRBD2. The trim removed 5 bases at V and 6 bases at J, leaving 8 bases unmatched. CDR3 size: 15 residues. The V gene's germline CDR1 is SEHNR and CDR2 FQNEAQ (reference sequence). Written as DNA, the CDR3 is TGTGCCAGCAGCCCTCCTAGCGGGAGGGCCCGCGAGCAGTACTTC. It codes for CASSPPSGRAREQYF.

This clone was counted a few times. This chain uses TRBV10-3 with TRBJ1-1, with 7 bases fitting TRBD1. J gave up 3 bases and V 6 bases, and 10 bases lay outside the gene matches. CDR3 length: 15 amino acids. Germline-derived CDR1 and CDR2 are ENHRY and SYGVKD. This CDR3 is CAIRRVVGQYTEAFF. The CDR3, as DNA: TGTGCCATCAGGAGGGTGGTGGGACAGTACACTGAAGCTTTCTTT.

The chain is built from TRBV5-1 and TRBJ1-2, with D perhaps matching TRBD1 (6 bases). V dropped 2 bases and J dropped 3 bases, with 11 bases sitting between them. The CDR3 extends over 14 amino acids. The germline V gene has CDR1 SGHRS and CDR2 YFSETQ. CDR3 loop: CASSLGGDYYGYTF. Here the CDR3 DNA reads TGCGCCAGCAGCTTAGGGGGAGATTACTATGGCTACACCTTC. Filled out from reference TRBV5-1 and TRBJ1-2, the complete variable domain reads KAGVTQTPRYLIKTRGQQVTLSCSPISGHRSVSWYQQTPGQGLQFLFEYFSETQRNKGNFPGRFSGRQFSNSRSEMNVSTLELGDSALYLCASSLGGDYYGYTFGSGTRLTVV.

With regard to this clone: With a much larger clone just one base away, this may be a read error. The chain joins TRBV6-6 to TRBJ2-7; possibly TRBD2 for D (5 bases). Germline values: CDR1 MNHNY, CDR2 SVGAGI (reference sequence). V gave up 4 bases and J gave up 4 bases, with 5 bases separating them. This CDR3 has 11 residues. The CDR3 sequence: CASSWEYEQYF. In DNA, the CDR3 is TGTGCCAGCAGTTGGGAGTACGAGCAGTACTTC.

V is TRBV7-2 and J is TRBJ2-7; 9 positions match TRBD2. The CDR3 is 16 amino acids. Germline lookup yields CDR1 SGHTA and CDR2 FQGNSA. The junction had 11 bases not matched to a gene; V was cut back by 5 bases and J by 3 bases. The CDR3, as DNA: TGTGCCAGCAGCCCATCGATCTCTAGCGGGGACTACGAGCAGTACTTC. Its protein is CASSPSISSGDYEQYF.

This chain joins TRBV27 and TRBJ2-1; 7 bases agree with TRBD1. V lost 4 bases, J lost 4 bases, and 7 bases stayed unmatched. The CDR3 has 15 amino acids. Germline assignment: CDR1 MNHEY and CDR2 SMNVEV (reference sequence). CDR3 region: CASSSNRGPYNEQFF. As DNA, the CDR3 is TGTGCCAGCAGTTCCAACAGGGGTCCGTACAATGAGCAGTTCTTC.

Remarks on this clone: This same CDR3 is encoded by further DNA sequences in the sample. CDR3 sequence (DNA): TGTGCCAGCAGCTTAGGGGAGGGCGAGCAGTACTTC. It specifies CASSLGEGEQYF. This chain links TRBV7-9 with TRBJ2-7; 7 bases align to TRBD2. The germline V gene has CDR1 SEHNR and CDR2 FQNEAQ (reference sequence). The CDR3 covers 12 residues. V lost 1 base, J lost 6 bases, and 0 bases stayed unmatched.

This chain joins TRBV28 and TRBJ2-2; perhaps TRBD2 as D (5 bases). Trimming left V 2 bases short and J 2 bases short, with 12 bases between. Germline CDR1 MDHEN, CDR2 SYDVKM. The CDR3 sequence is 16 residues long. The CDR3 loop is CASSLNLAPNTGELFF. Here the CDR3 DNA reads TGTGCCAGCAGTTTAAATCTAGCCCCTAACACCGGGGAGCTGTTTTTT.

J is TRBJ2-7 and V is TRBV9; 7 bases align to TRBD1. There are 15 residues in the CDR3. Unmatched junction bases numbered 10, after V lost 4 bases and J lost 3 bases. CDR1 and CDR2 from the germline V gene are SGDLS and YYNGEE. The CDR3 protein is CASSSGTPGGYEQYF. DNA of the CDR3: TGTGCCAGCAGCTCCGGGACCCCAGGGGGCTACGAGCAGTACTTC. The whole variable domain, remainder taken from reference TRBV9 and TRBJ2-7, is DSGVTQTPKHLITATGQRVTLRCSPRSGDLSVYWYQQSLDQGLQFLIQYYNGEERAKGNILERFSAQQFPDLHSELNLSSLELGDSALYFCASSSGTPGGYEQYFGPGTRLTVT.

The V gene is TRBV27, the J gene TRBJ1-5, with D perhaps matching TRBD1 (6 bases). The germline V and J ends were trimmed by 5 bases and 0 bases, with 8 bases remaining between them. Germline loops: CDR1 MNHEY, CDR2 SMNVEV (reference sequence). The CDR3 contains 14 residues. The CDR3 is CASSDRYSNQPQHF. Here the CDR3 DNA reads TGTGCCAGCAGTGACAGGTATAGCAATCAGCCCCAGCATTTT.

This clone was detected a few times. This rearrangement joins TRBV5-4 to TRBJ2-7; TRBD1 is a possible D gene (6 bases). Germline V gene lookup returns CDR1 SGHNT and CDR2 YYREEE (reference sequence). This CDR3 spans 14 amino acids. V dropped 4 bases and J dropped 0 bases, with 11 bases sitting between them. This chain's CDR3 is CASSQDRSSYEQYF. The CDR3 region has the DNA TGTGCCAGCAGCCAAGACAGGAGCTCCTACGAGCAGTACTTC.

The chain joins TRBV19 to TRBJ2-7; D may be TRBD1 (5 bases). Deletions cut 1 base from V and 5 bases from J, with 15 bases between. The CDR3 covers 15 residues. Germline CDR1 reads LNHDA; CDR2 reads SQIVND (reference sequence). In DNA, the CDR3 is TGTGCCAGTAGTATAGCCCCAGCAGGGAACGACGAGCAGTACTTC. Its protein product is CASSIAPAGNDEQYF. The variable domain in full, completed from reference TRBV19 and TRBJ2-7, reads DGGITQSPKYLFRKEGQNVTLSCEQNLNHDAMYWYRQDPGQGLRLIYYSQIVNDFQKGDIAEGYSVSREKKESFPLTVTSAQKNPTAFYLCASSIAPAGNDEQYFGPGTRLTVT.

Comment on this clone: A junction boundary mismatches the germline segment, possibly from a read error. The chain combines TRBV4-1 with TRBJ2-7, with TRBD1 identical over 9 bases. The germline gives CDR1 MGHRA, CDR2 YSYEKL. The CDR3 contains 12 residues. CDR3 DNA sequence: TGCGCCAGCAGCCAAGGTGGACAGGGGCAAGCTTTC. Its protein is CASSQGGQGQAF.

This chain links TRBV6-2 or TRBV6-3 with TRBJ1-1; D perhaps matches TRBD1 (5 bases). Trimming shortened V by 5 bases and J by 4 bases, and 17 bases separated the two germline ends. Germline V gene lookup returns CDR1 MNHEY and CDR2 SVGEGT. CDR3 length equals 15 residues. CDR3 nucleotides: TGTGCCAGCAGTCCCAGACAGATATTGGTCACTGAAGCTTTCTTT. Protein product: CASSPRQILVTEAFF.

This clone was seen just once. The chain employs TRBV9 and TRBJ2-7; D might be TRBD1 (6 bases). This CDR3 spans 14 amino acids. Trimming left V 0 bases short and J 1 base short, with 8 bases between. The germline V gene encodes CDR1 SGDLS and CDR2 YYNGEE. The CDR3 sequence is CASSVETGSYEQYF. The CDR3 nucleotides are TGTGCCAGCAGCGTAGAAACAGGGTCCTACGAGCAGTACTTC.

The chain uses TRBV6-6 and TRBJ2-7, with TRBD1 identical over 8 bases. The V and J ends lost 2 bases and 4 bases, in that order; junction bases with no gene match: 7. Germline V gene data show CDR1 as MNHNY and CDR2 as SVGAGI (reference sequence). The CDR3 spans 15 residues. The CDR3 sequence: CASSYQGTGNYEQYF. CDR3 DNA: TGTGCCAGCAGTTACCAGGGGACAGGAAATTACGAGCAGTACTTC.

This clone came up a few times. The rearrangement uses TRBV6-5 and TRBJ1-1, with 8 positions matching TRBD1. Trimming removed 6 bases from V and 3 bases from J; junction bases left unmatched: 3. CDR1 and CDR2 from the germline V gene are MNHEY and SVGAGI. The CDR3 loop spans 13 amino acids. The CDR3 region is CASRGQADTEAFF. CDR3 DNA: TGTGCCAGCAGGGGACAGGCGGACACTGAAGCTTTCTTT.

V gene TRBV7-3 combines with J gene TRBJ2-1; a possible D gene is TRBD2 (6 bases). Trimming stripped 4 bases from V and 6 bases from J, with 13 bases between. Germline CDR1 and CDR2: SGHTA and FQGTGA. The CDR3 consists of 14 residues. CDR3 residues: CASSSGLNTNEQFF. The CDR3 DNA sequence: TGTGCCAGCAGCTCGGGACTCAACACCAATGAGCAGTTCTTC. The full variable domain, rest sourced from reference TRBV7-3 and TRBJ2-1, is GAGVSQTPSNKVTEKGKYVELRCDPISGHTALYWYRQSLGQGPEFLIYFQGTGAADDSGLPNDRFFAVRPEGSVSTLKIQRTERGDSAVYLCASSSGLNTNEQFFGPGTRLTVL.

The table lists this clone with a few counts. V and J are TRBV10-1 and TRBJ2-2, with 8 nucleotides matching TRBD2. Germline lookup yields CDR1 WNHNN and CDR2 SYGVQD (reference sequence). V dropped 5 bases and J dropped 5; count of bases not matched to a gene: 7. CDR3 size: 15 residues. As DNA, the CDR3 is TGCGCCAGCAGTTCGGGAGGGAGTGGGACCGGGGAGCTGTTTTTT. It translates to CASSSGGSGTGELFF.

The rearrangement joins TRBV3-1 (or the pseudogene TRBV3-2) to TRBJ2-7; 7 nucleotides align to TRBD1. This CDR3 comprises 13 residues. Trimming took 1 base from V and 5 from J; bases not matched to a gene: 2. Looked up from germline, CDR1 is LGHDT and CDR2 is YNNKEL (reference sequence). The CDR3 here is CASSQARGNEQYF. The DNA of the CDR3 is TGTGCCAGCAGCCAAGCCAGGGGGAACGAGCAGTACTTC.

Concerning this clone itself: The sample carries other DNA sequences with the same CDR3. This chain uses TRBV6-5 with TRBJ1-5; TRBD1 matches 10 bases. CDR3 length: 15 residues. Per the germline V gene, CDR1 is MNHEY and CDR2 is SVGAGI. V was clipped by 4 bases and J by 1 base; unmatched bases: 1. CDR3 DNA sequence: TGTGCCAGCAGTTCGGGACAGGGGAGCAATCAGCCCCAGCATTTT. Its translation: CASSSGQGSNQPQHF.

This clone has more than one count but fewer than ten. This sequence joins TRBV18 and TRBJ1-1; 7 bases align to TRBD1. This CDR3 spans 15 amino acids. Germline loops: CDR1 KGHSH, CDR2 LQKENI. Losses at the gene ends were 3 bases for V and 5 bases for J; bases not matched to a gene: 9. In DNA form, the CDR3 reads TGTGCCAGCTCACCTCAAGACAGGGTAGTGACTGAAGCTTTCTTT. Its translation is CASSPQDRVVTEAFF.